The 27 T cell receptor beta chains given below trace back to one sample, sequenced in a study of blood T cells in healthy people across ages. A J-beta primer mix and a sample-barcoded 5' primer were used in a second PCR of about 6 to 12 cycles. TCRdb recomputed calls from the 5' RACE reads with MiXCR, one row per CDR3 protein. Here the sample spans 1,300,000 or so distinct CDR3 sequences, approximately 59% being singletons. Sequenced material: blood. These receptors were taken from a man in his late teens or twenties in good health.

There are a few counts of this clonotype. The gene calls are TRBV20-1 and TRBJ2-4; D gene ambiguous. Germline CDR1 and CDR2: DFQATT and SNEGSKA (reference sequence). The CDR3 is 12 amino acids. Trimming stripped 3 bases from V and 6 bases from J, with 9 bases between. The CDR3 DNA follows: TGCAGTGCTAGTCTAGGTGGAAACATTCAGTACTTC. This encodes CSASLGGNIQYF.

V usage is TRBV5-5 and J usage is TRBJ2-7, with TRBD2 as a possible D gene (6 bases). The germline V gene has CDR1 SGHKS and CDR2 YYEKEE (reference sequence). Trimming left V 3 bases short and J 0 bases short, with 13 bases between. This CDR3 is built from 15 residues. This chain's CDR3 is CASSSRGGPSYEQYF. CDR3 nucleotides: TGTGCCAGCAGCTCCCGAGGAGGGCCCTCCTACGAGCAGTACTTC.

This clonotype turned up a few times. This sequence joins TRBV4-1 and TRBJ2-7; D is unclear. The length of the CDR3 is 12 residues. With 2 bases removed from V and 3 bases from J, the gap between germline ends came to 5 bases. Germline loops: CDR1 MGHRA, CDR2 YSYEKL. The CDR3 nucleotides are TGCGCCAGCAGCCAAAATCGCTACGAGCAGTACTTC. It translates to CASSQNRYEQYF.

The CDR3 bases are TGTGCCAGCAGCTTGGAACCAACCTACTCCTACGAGCAGTACTTC. Translating it yields CASSLEPTYSYEQYF. V and J are TRBV7-8 and TRBJ2-7; unclear D gene. Looked up from germline, CDR1 is SGHVS and CDR2 is FQNEAQ. There are 15 residues in the CDR3. Trimming removed 3 bases at V and 0 bases at J, with 12 bases between.

For this clonotype: The junction and the germline gene differ at one end; a read error may be behind it. This chain links TRBV5-1 with TRBJ2-7; D is unclear. Germline V gene sequence: CDR1 SGHRS, CDR2 YFSETQ. The CDR3 length is 14 residues. CDR3 amino acids: CTSSLVASWDEQYF. Written as DNA, the CDR3 is TGCACCAGCAGCTTGGTGGCCAGTTGGGACGAGCAGTACTTC.

The chain uses TRBV12-3 or TRBV12-4 and TRBJ1-3; 7 nucleotides match TRBD1. Unmatched junction bases numbered 5, after V lost 5 bases and J lost 4 bases. The length of the CDR3 is 14 residues. CDR3 sequence reads: CASSPGQLGNTIYF. DNA of the CDR3: TGTGCCAGCAGTCCGGGACAGCTAGGAAACACCATATATTTT.

This chain connects TRBV4-3 to TRBJ2-1; unclear D gene. In germline, CDR1 is LGHNA, CDR2 YSLEER. The CDR3 length is 15 residues. Trimming left V 0 bases short and J 2 bases short, with 8 bases between. Written as DNA, the CDR3 is TGCGCCAGCAGCCAAGAAGATGTGACCTACAATGAGCAGTTCTTC. Translating gives CASSQEDVTYNEQFF.

CDR3 in DNA: TGTGCTAGTGCCCGACTTTCAGATACGCAGTATTTT. Its translation is CASARLSDTQYF. V gene TRBV12-5 combines with J gene TRBJ2-3; D gene uncertain. The CDR3 has 12 amino acids. V gave up 7 bases and J gave up 4 bases, with 9 bases separating them. CDR1 is LGHNT, CDR2 FRNRAP, per germline.

This clonotype turned up a few times. The V and J genes are TRBV10-2 and TRBJ2-5, with D possibly matching TRBD2 (6 bases). The V end lost 8 bases, the J end lost 5 bases, and 12 bases lay between the germline ends. This CDR3 has 12 amino acids. The V gene's germline CDR1 is WSHSY and CDR2 SAAADI. CDR3 nucleotides: TGCGCCAGCGCAGGGACTGGGGAGACCCAGTACTTC. It yields the protein CASAGTGETQYF.

The rearrangement links TRBV20-1 to TRBJ2-5, with TRBD1 as a possible D gene (6 bases). Germline values: CDR1 DFQATT, CDR2 SNEGSKA (reference sequence). The ends were cut back, 7 bases at V and 3 bases at J, with 15 bases in the middle. The CDR3 covers 13 residues. The CDR3: CSGVTGTKETQYF. The DNA of the CDR3 is TGCAGTGGGGTAACAGGGACGAAAGAGACCCAGTACTTC.

This clonotype was picked up a small number of times. The gene calls are TRBV4-2 and TRBJ2-5, with TRBD2 identical over 14 bases. The J call may be incorrect, as the DNA end agrees better with TRBJ2-7. The CDR3 runs to 17 residues. Germline CDR1 and CDR2: LGHNA and YNFKEQ. The CDR3 loop is CASSHRLAGGPEYEQYF. The CDR3 DNA is TGTGCCAGCAGCCACAGACTAGCGGGAGGGCCTGAATACGAGCAGTACTTC.

This clonotype was seen a handful of times. The chain combines TRBV27 with TRBJ2-3; 9 bases match TRBD1. Germline CDR1 is MNHEY and CDR2 is SMNVEV (reference sequence). Unmatched junction bases numbered 6, after V lost 4 bases and J lost 7 bases. CDR3 length equals 14 residues. The CDR3 spells CASSSLTGGNTQYF. For the CDR3, the DNA is TGTGCCAGCAGTTCCCTGACAGGGGGAAATACGCAGTATTTT.

The chain recombines TRBV24-1 with TRBJ2-1; 8 bases match TRBD1. The J call may be mistaken, given a closer DNA end match to TRBJ2-7. This CDR3 is 14 amino acids long. In germline, CDR1 is KGHDR, CDR2 SFDVKD. The CDR3 spells CATSPGTGYNEQYF. In nucleotides, the CDR3 is TGTGCCACCAGCCCCGGGACAGGATACAATGAGCAGTACTTC.

The chain carries TRBV4-1 and TRBJ2-7, with 8 bases lining up with TRBD2. CDR1 and CDR2 from the germline V gene are MGHRA and YSYEKL. The CDR3 is made up of 14 amino acids. With V trimmed by 4 bases and J by 5 bases, 7 bases remained unmatched. The CDR3 nucleotides are TGCGCCAGCAGCCCAAGCGGGGGTAGCAACGAGCAGTACTTC. As protein: CASSPSGGSNEQYF.

The V and J genes are TRBV4-1 and TRBJ2-4; D might be TRBD1 or TRBD2, each matching 6 bases. The germline V and J ends were trimmed by 1 base and 2 bases, with 12 bases remaining between them. In germline, CDR1 is MGHRA, CDR2 YSYEKL. CDR3 size: 16 residues. The chain's CDR3 is CASSQGPGATKNIQYF. The CDR3 DNA follows: TGCGCCAGCAGCCAAGGGCCGGGGGCGACCAAAAACATTCAGTACTTC.

The V and J genes are TRBV27 and TRBJ2-3, with 7 bases identical to TRBD1. V lost 7 bases and J lost 4; bases outside the gene matches: 5. The germline gives CDR1 MNHEY, CDR2 SMNVEV (reference sequence). This CDR3 contains 13 residues. The CDR3 region is CASNNRGPDTQYF. CDR3 DNA: TGTGCCAGCAATAACAGGGGTCCAGATACGCAGTATTTT.

In DNA form, the CDR3 reads TGCAGTGCTCCCGGGGGCCGGACTAGCGGGGGGGCCTTCGGAGAGCAGTACTTC. This sequence encodes CSAPGGRTSGGAFGEQYF. V and J are TRBV20-1 and TRBJ2-7; 15 nucleotides agree with TRBD2. The V and J ends lost 5 bases and 7 bases, in that order; junction bases with no gene match: 18. The CDR3 extends over 18 amino acids. The germline gives CDR1 DFQATT, CDR2 SNEGSKA (reference sequence).

J is TRBJ2-1 and V is TRBV7-2; D unresolved. Germline values: CDR1 SGHTA, CDR2 FQGNSA. The CDR3 is 13 amino acids. V was cut by 5 bases and J by 4 bases, with 9 bases left in between. The chain's CDR3 is CASSTNPYNEQFF. CDR3 in DNA: TGTGCCAGCAGCACGAACCCATACAATGAGCAGTTCTTC.

This clonotype was observed once. The chain recombines TRBV9 with TRBJ2-7; 12 bases map to TRBD2. The end of the DNA fits TRBJ2-1 better, so the J call may be wrong. Germline V gene lookup returns CDR1 SGDLS and CDR2 YYNGEE. The CDR3 spans 18 residues. The CDR3 bases are TGTGCCAGCAGCCCATACCCGCTCCTAGCGGGAGGGTTGAATGAGCAGTTCTTC. Translated, it gives CASSPYPLLAGGLNEQFF.

The chain has TRBV5-4 and TRBJ2-4, with D possibly matching TRBD2 (6 bases). From germline, CDR1 is SGHNT and CDR2 YYREEE (reference sequence). V lost 1 base to trimming and J lost 6 bases, with 17 bases between them. This CDR3 is built from 16 residues. The CDR3 DNA is TGTGCCAGCAGCTTGTGGGAGGCCCCTGAGGGAAACATTCAGTACTTC. It codes for CASSLWEAPEGNIQYF.

This clonotype was seen more than once but under ten times. This chain uses TRBV6-5 with TRBJ2-2; possibly TRBD2 for D (5 bases). Trimming shortened V by 0 bases and J by 9 bases, and 11 bases separated the two germline ends. Germline values: CDR1 MNHEY, CDR2 SVGAGI. CDR3 size: 14 residues. The CDR3 coding sequence is TGTGCCAGCAGTTACTCGCGGACTTCCAGGGAGCTGTTTTTT. It specifies CASSYSRTSRELFF.

CDR3 DNA: TGCAGTGCTAGCCTCCCTAGCGGGAGCCCCTGGAGTGAGCAGTTCTTC. It translates to CSASLPSGSPWSEQFF. The chain is built from TRBV20-1 and TRBJ2-1, with 10 bases fitting TRBD2. V shed 3 bases and J 9 bases; nucleotides not matched to a gene: 14. Germline V lookup: CDR1 DFQATT, CDR2 SNEGSKA (reference sequence). The CDR3 is 16 residues long.

This clonotype was seen only a few times. J is TRBJ2-4 and V is TRBV4-1; D is tentatively TRBD1 or TRBD2 (5 bases each). Trimming took 0 bases from V and 8 from J, leaving 14 bases between them. Germline CDR1 MGHRA, CDR2 YSYEKL. This CDR3 is built from 15 residues. The CDR3 nucleotides are TGCGCCAGCAGCCAAGAAGATAGAGGGGTCTACATTCAGTACTTC. It translates to CASSQEDRGVYIQYF.

J is TRBJ2-1 and V is TRBV12-3 or TRBV12-4; TRBD1 aligns across 7 bases. This CDR3 comprises 14 residues. The V gene end was trimmed by 5 bases and the J gene end by 7 bases; junction bases not matched to a gene: 8. CDR3 coding DNA: TGTGCCAGCAGTCGACAGGGTTTGGTGAATGAGCAGTTCTTC. Protein sequence: CASSRQGLVNEQFF.

The gene calls are TRBV6-1 and TRBJ1-6; perhaps TRBD1 as D (5 bases). Trimming took 2 bases from V and 13 from J, leaving 15 bases between them. The CDR3 consists of 14 residues. The germline V gene encodes CDR1 MNHNS and CDR2 SASEGT. In DNA, the CDR3 is TGTGCCAGCAGTGAATTCAGGTGGGACTCCCCCCTCCACTTT. This translates into CASSEFRWDSPLHF.

This clonotype was seen a single time. The chain is built from TRBV27 and TRBJ2-1; D possibly corresponds to TRBD2 (5 bases). V shed 3 bases and J shed 4 bases, with 16 bases lying between them. CDR1 and CDR2 (germline): MNHEY, SMNVEV (reference sequence). The CDR3 is made up of 16 amino acids. DNA of the CDR3: TGTGCCAGCAGTTTTTGGGTGAGCGGAAATTACAATGAGCAGTTCTTC. It yields the protein CASSFWVSGNYNEQFF.

This clonotype was observed once. The rearrangement joins TRBV6-1 to TRBJ2-3, with 8 bases identical to TRBD1. The trim removed 4 bases at V and 2 bases at J, leaving 14 bases unmatched. Germline V lookup: CDR1 MNHNS, CDR2 SASEGT. The CDR3 runs to 18 residues. The chain's CDR3 is CASSGPSKGTGFTDTQYF. In nucleotides, the CDR3 is TGTGCCAGCAGTGGCCCCTCAAAGGGGACAGGTTTCACAGATACGCAGTATTTT.